A single sample gave rise to the 7 T cell receptor beta chains below, sequenced in a study of blood T cell repertoires in COVID-19. Assay: immunoSEQ multiplex PCR; the TCRdb copy retains only in-frame clones and omits some. Here the sample spans a few hundred thousand clones, 86% being singletons. Sequenced material: peripheral blood. The receptors come from a woman aged 50 to 60 with acute or convalescent COVID-19.

This chain links TRBV10-3 with TRBJ2-7; 7 bases line up with TRBD2. This CDR3 has 13 residues. The germline CDR1 and CDR2 sequences are ENHRY and SYGVKD. V lost 4 bases to trimming and J lost 3 bases; unmatched junction nucleotides: 3. CDR3 sequence (DNA): TGTGCCATCAGTGGGGCGGGAGTCTACGAGCAGTACTTC. This encodes CAISGAGVYEQYF.

This clone was counted a few times. This chain links TRBV28 with TRBJ1-5; D is unresolved. Germline V gene lookup returns CDR1 MDHEN and CDR2 SYDVKM. V lost 3 bases and J 3 bases, leaving 15 bases between the germline ends. This CDR3 has 16 amino acids. The CDR3 here is CASSLEGTSLNQPQHF. CDR3 bases: TGTGCCAGCAGTTTGGAGGGAACCTCACTCAATCAGCCCCAGCATTTT.

This rearrangement joins TRBV28 to TRBJ1-1, with 7 bases fitting TRBD1. V gave up 6 bases and J gave up 3 bases; unmatched junction bases: 7. CDR1 is MDHEN, CDR2 SYDVKM, per germline. The CDR3 totals 14 residues. CDR3 region: CASRPETGYTEAFF. The CDR3, as DNA: TGTGCCAGCAGGCCGGAGACAGGGTACACTGAAGCTTTCTTT. The full variable domain, its missing parts supplied by reference TRBV28 and TRBJ1-1, is DVKVTQSSRYLVKRTGEKVFLECVQDMDHENMFWYRQDPGLGLRLIYFSYDVKMKEKGDIPEGYSVSREKKERFSLILESASTNQTSMYLCASRPETGYTEAFFGQGTRLTVV.

This chain connects TRBV3-1 (or the pseudogene TRBV3-2) to TRBJ2-3; 13 bases fit TRBD2. Germline CDR1 and CDR2: LGHDT and YNNKEL (reference sequence). Trimming cost V 4 bases and J 3 bases; bases outside gene matches: 7. The CDR3 covers 17 residues. As DNA, the CDR3 is TGTGCCAGCAGCCTGTATACGGGACTAGCGGGAACAGATACGCAGTATTTT. Translation: CASSLYTGLAGTDTQYF.

The rearrangement uses TRBV28 and TRBJ2-1; D perhaps matches TRBD2 (6 bases). Trimming removed 5 bases from V and 9 bases from J, with 11 bases in between. The V gene's germline CDR1 is MDHEN and CDR2 SYDVKM. CDR3 length: 12 residues. The CDR3 region is CASSLREFEQFF. In DNA form, the CDR3 reads TGTGCCAGCAGTCTACGGGAGTTTGAGCAGTTCTTC.

The chain combines TRBV20-1 with TRBJ2-5, with D unclear. CDR1 and CDR2 from the germline V gene are DFQATT and SNEGSKA (reference sequence). The ends were cut back, 3 bases at V and 0 bases at J, with 11 bases in the middle. The CDR3 spans 14 residues. The CDR3 is CSASGRLYQETQYF. CDR3 DNA sequence: TGCAGTGCTAGTGGTCGTCTGTACCAAGAGACCCAGTACTTC.

J is TRBJ2-2 and V is TRBV11-2; D is unclear. Germline CDR1 and CDR2: SGHAT and FQNNGV. Trimming cost V 4 bases and J 6 bases, with 9 bases left between them. CDR3 length equals 13 residues. The chain's CDR3 is CASSSHSAGELFF. CDR3 DNA sequence: TGTGCCAGCAGCTCACACAGTGCCGGGGAGCTGTTTTTT. Full variable domain (outside the CDR3, taken from reference TRBV11-2 and TRBJ2-2): EAGVAQSPRYKIIEKRQSVAFWCNPISGHATLYWYQQILGQGPKLLIQFQNNGVVDDSQLPKDRFSAERLKGVDSTLKIQPAKLEDSAVYLCASSSHSAGELFFGEGSRLTVL.